The rows below give T cell receptor beta chains drawn from one sample of a study of cytomegalovirus exposure and HLA in healthy donors. The data were produced by immunoSEQ multiplex PCR, yet TCRdb's version contains in-frame clones alone and is incomplete. The table includes 76,000 or so clones, approximately 94% detected once. The sequenced material came from PBMCs. All receptors come from a woman younger than 35 in good health and CMV-seropositive. CDR3s include the opening cysteine and the closing phenylalanine or tryptophan. The order of the fields is CDR3 protein, CDR3 DNA, D gene, J gene, V gene, clone size. The D gene is left open where the match is weak. The size field is filled for only some rows; it gives once, few, many or a size class.

CASTGQVTDTQYF,TGTGCCAGCACCGGACAGGTCACAGATACGCAGTATTTT,TRBD1,TRBJ2-3,TRBV2,-
CASSVLGGALEDTQYF,TGTGCCAGTAGTGTTCTCGGGGGGGCATTGGAAGATACGCAGTATTTT,TRBD2,TRBJ2-3,TRBV19,-
CASSLGYSNQPQHF,TGTGCCAGTAGTCTCGGGTATAGCAATCAGCCCCAGCATTTT,-,TRBJ1-5,TRBV19,-
CASSSNPTEAFF,TGTGCCAGCAGTTCTAATCCGACTGAAGCTTTCTTT,-,TRBJ1-1,TRBV6-5,-
CASSKGQQPQHF,TGTGCCAGCAGTAAGGGGCAACAGCCCCAGCATTTT,-,TRBJ1-5,TRBV25-1,-
CASRELAESSYEQYF,TGTGCCAGCAGAGAACTAGCGGAAAGCTCCTACGAGCAGTACTTC,TRBD2,TRBJ2-7,TRBV7-7,few
CASSLSGTSGNEQFF,TGCGCCAGCAGCTTGAGTGGGACTAGCGGTAATGAGCAGTTCTTC,TRBD2,TRBJ2-1,TRBV5-1,-
CASSLGTGPEQYF,TGTGCCAGCAGTTTAGGGACAGGCCCTGAGCAGTACTTC,TRBD1,TRBJ2-7,TRBV28,-
CASKRLGLDSSYNEQFF,TGTGCCAGCAAGCGGTTGGGACTAGATAGCTCCTACAATGAGCAGTTCTTC,TRBD2,TRBJ2-1,TRBV28,once
CASSPSAGASEKLFF,TGTGCCAGCAGTCCTTCGGCAGGGGCTAGTGAAAAACTGTTTTTT,-,TRBJ1-4,TRBV6-5,-
CASSNRGDEQYF,TGCGCCAGCAGCAATCGCGGGGACGAGCAGTACTTC,-,TRBJ2-7,TRBV5-1,-